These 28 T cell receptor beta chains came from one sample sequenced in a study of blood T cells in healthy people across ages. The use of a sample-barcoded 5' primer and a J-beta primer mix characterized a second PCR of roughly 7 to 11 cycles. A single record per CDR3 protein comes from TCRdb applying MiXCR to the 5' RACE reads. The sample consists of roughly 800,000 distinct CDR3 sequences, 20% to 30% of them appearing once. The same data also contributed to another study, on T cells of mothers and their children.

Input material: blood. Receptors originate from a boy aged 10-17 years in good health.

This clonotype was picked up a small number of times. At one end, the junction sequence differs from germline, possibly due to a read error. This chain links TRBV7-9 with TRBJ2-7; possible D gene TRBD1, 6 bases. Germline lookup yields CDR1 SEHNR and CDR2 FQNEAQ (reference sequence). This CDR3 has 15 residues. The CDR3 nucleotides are TGTGCCAGCAGCGGTATAGAAGGACAGACCCTCCTTCAGGACTTC. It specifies CASSGIEGQTLLQDF.

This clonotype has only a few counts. The DNA for the CDR3 is TGCAGTGCCGCGCCAGAGGGTTTCTTT. Its protein is CSAAPEGFF. The chain couples TRBV20-1 to TRBJ1-1; D not resolved. In germline, CDR1 is DFQATT, CDR2 SNEGSKA (reference sequence). Trimming cost V 6 bases and J 13 bases, with 12 bases left between them. This CDR3 is 9 amino acids long.

The CDR3: CASVQGRNTEAFF. The CDR3 coding sequence is TGTGCCAGCGTACAGGGTAGGAACACTGAAGCTTTCTTT. J is TRBJ1-1 and V is TRBV28, with D possibly being TRBD1 (6 bases). Trimming cost V 8 bases and J 1 base, with 11 bases left between them. Germline CDR1 MDHEN, CDR2 SYDVKM. There are 13 residues in the CDR3.

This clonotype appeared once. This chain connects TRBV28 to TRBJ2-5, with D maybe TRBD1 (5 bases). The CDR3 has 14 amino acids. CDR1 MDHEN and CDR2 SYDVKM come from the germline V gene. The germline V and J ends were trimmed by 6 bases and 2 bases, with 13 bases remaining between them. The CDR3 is CASRERGVQETQYF. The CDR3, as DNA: TGTGCCAGCAGGGAAAGGGGCGTTCAAGAGACCCAGTACTTC.

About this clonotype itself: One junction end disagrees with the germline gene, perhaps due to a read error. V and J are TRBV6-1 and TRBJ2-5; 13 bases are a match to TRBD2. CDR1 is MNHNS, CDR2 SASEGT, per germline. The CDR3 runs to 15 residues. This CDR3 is CASSPGLAGEEAQYF. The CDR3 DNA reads TGTGCCAGCAGTCCCGGACTAGCGGGGGAAGAGGCCCAGTACTTC.

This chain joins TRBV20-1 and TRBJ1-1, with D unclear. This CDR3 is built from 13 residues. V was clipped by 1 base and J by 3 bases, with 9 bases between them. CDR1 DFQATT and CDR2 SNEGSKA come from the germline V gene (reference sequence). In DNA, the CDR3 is TGCAGTGCTAGAGGAGGGCGGGACACTGAAGCTTTCTTT. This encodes CSARGGRDTEAFF.

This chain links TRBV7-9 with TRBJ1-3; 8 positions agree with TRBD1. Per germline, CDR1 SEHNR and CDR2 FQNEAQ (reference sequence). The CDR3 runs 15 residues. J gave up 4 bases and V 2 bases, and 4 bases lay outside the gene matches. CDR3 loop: CASSLRGTGGNTIYF. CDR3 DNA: TGTGCCAGCAGCTTACGCGGGACAGGAGGAAACACCATATATTTT.

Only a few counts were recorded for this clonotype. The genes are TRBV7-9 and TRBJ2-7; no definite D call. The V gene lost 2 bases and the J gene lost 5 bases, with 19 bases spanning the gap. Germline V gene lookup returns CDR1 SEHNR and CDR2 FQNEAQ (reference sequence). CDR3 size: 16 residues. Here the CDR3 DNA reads TGTGCCAGCAGCTTATCGACCTCCTGGTCCTCTGACGAGCAGTACTTC. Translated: CASSLSTSWSSDEQYF.

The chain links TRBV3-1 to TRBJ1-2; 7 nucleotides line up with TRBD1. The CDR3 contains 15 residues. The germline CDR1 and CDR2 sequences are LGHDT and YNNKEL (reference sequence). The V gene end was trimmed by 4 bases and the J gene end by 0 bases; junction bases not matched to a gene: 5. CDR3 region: CASSLWDRPNYGYTF. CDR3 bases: TGTGCCAGCAGCCTTTGGGACAGACCTAACTATGGCTACACCTTC.

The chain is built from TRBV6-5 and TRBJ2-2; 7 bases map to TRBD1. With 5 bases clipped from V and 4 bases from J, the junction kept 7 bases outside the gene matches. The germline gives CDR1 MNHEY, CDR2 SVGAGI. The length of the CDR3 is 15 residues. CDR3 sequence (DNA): TGTGCCAGCAGTGACAGGGAAGGGTTCACCGGGGAGCTGTTTTTT. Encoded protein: CASSDREGFTGELFF.

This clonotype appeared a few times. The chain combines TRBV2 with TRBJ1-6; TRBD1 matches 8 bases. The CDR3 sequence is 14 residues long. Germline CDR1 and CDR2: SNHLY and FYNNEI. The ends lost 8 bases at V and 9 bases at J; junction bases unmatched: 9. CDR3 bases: TGTGCCAGCGGAGGTGTGGACAGGGCTTCACCCCTCCACTTT. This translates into CASGGVDRASPLHF. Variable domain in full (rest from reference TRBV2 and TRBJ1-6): EPEVTQTPSHQVTQMGQEVILRCVPISNHLYFYWYRQILGQKVEFLVSFYNNEISEKSEIFDDQFSVERPDGSNFTLKIRSTKLEDSAMYFCASGGVDRASPLHFGNGTRLTVT.

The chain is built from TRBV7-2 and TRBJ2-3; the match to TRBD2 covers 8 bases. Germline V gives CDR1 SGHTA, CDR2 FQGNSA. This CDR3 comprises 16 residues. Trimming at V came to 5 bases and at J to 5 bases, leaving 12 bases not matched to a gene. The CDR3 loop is CASSLNGGGIGDTQYF. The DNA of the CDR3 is TGTGCCAGCAGCCTTAACGGCGGGGGGATCGGAGATACGCAGTATTTT. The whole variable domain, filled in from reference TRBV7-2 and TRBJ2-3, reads GAGVSQSPSNKVTEKGKDVELRCDPISGHTALYWYRQSLGQGLEFLIYFQGNSAPDKSGLPSDRFSAERTGGSVSTLTIQRTQQEDSAVYLCASSLNGGGIGDTQYFGPGTRLTVL.

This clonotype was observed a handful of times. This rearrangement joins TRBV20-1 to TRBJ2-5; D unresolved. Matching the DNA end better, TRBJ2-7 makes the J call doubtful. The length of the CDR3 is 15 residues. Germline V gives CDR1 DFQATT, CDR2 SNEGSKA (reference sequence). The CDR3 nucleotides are TGCAGTGCCCCAAGGGTGCACCTAGGCACCTACGAGCAGTACTTC. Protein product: CSAPRVHLGTYEQYF.

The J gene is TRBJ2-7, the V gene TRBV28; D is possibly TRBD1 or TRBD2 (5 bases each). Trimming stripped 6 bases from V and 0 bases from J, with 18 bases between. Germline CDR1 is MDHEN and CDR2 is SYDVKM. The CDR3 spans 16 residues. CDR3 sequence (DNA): TGTGCCAGCAGCTCGTTTTTGGGGGTTCCCTCCTACGAGCAGTACTTC. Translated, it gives CASSSFLGVPSYEQYF.

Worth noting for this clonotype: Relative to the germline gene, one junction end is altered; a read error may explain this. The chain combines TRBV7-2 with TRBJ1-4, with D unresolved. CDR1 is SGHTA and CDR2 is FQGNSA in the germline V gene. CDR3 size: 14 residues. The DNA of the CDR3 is TGTGCCAGCAACTTAGGAACGGGGTTAGAAAAACTGTTTTTT. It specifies CASNLGTGLEKLFF.

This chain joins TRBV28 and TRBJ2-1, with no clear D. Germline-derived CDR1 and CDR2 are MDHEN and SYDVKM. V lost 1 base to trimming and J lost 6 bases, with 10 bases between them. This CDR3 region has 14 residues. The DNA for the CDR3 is TGTGCCAGCAGTTTATCTGGTGCTAGCAATGAGCAGTTCTTC. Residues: CASSLSGASNEQFF.

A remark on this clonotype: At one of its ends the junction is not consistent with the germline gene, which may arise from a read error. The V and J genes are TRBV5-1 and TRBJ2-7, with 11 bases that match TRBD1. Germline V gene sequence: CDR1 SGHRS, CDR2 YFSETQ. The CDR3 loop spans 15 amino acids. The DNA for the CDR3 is TGCGCCAGCAGCTTAAGGACAGGGGGCAACTACGAGCAGCACTTC. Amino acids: CASSLRTGGNYEQHF.

The CDR3 here is CASSQRGQSQETQYF. The DNA for the CDR3 is TGCGCCAGCAGCCAGAGAGGACAGTCCCAAGAGACCCAGTACTTC. J is TRBJ2-5 and V is TRBV4-1; D may be TRBD1 (6 bases). The CDR3 is 15 amino acids. Trimming removed 3 bases at V and 1 base at J, with 12 bases between. CDR1 and CDR2 from the germline V gene are MGHRA and YSYEKL.

This CDR3 is CASSARTSTDTQYF. CDR3 sequence (DNA): TGTGCCAGCAGCGCGAGGACTAGCACAGATACGCAGTATTTT. The rearrangement joins TRBV9 to TRBJ2-3; a weak D match, TRBD2 (5 bases). Germline V lookup: CDR1 SGDLS, CDR2 YYNGEE. The CDR3 is 14 amino acids. Trimming removed 3 bases at V and 0 bases at J, with 8 bases between.

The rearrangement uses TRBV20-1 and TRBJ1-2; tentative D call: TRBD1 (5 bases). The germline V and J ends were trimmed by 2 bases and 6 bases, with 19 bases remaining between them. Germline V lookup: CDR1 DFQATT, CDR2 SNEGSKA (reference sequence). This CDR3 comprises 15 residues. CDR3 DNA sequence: TGCAGTGCTAGAACCCCCGGGGGAGTGTTTGATGGCTACACCTTC. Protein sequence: CSARTPGGVFDGYTF.

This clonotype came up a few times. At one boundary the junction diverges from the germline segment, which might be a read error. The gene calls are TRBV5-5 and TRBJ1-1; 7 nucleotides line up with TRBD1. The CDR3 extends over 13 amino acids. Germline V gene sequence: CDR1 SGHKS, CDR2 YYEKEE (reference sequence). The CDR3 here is CASTLTGSTEAFF. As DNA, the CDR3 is TGTGCCAGCACCTTGACAGGGAGCACTGAAGCTTTCTTT.

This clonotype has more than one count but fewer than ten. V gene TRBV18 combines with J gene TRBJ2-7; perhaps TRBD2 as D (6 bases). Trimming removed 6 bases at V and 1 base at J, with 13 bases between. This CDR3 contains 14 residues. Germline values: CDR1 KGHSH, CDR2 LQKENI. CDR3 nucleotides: TGTGCCAGCTCCCCGGGAGCGAATTCCTACGAGCAGTACTTC. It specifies CASSPGANSYEQYF.

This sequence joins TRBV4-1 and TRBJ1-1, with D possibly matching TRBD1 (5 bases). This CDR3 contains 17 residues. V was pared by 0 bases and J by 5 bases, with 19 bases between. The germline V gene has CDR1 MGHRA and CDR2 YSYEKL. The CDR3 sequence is CASSQDQGSPRGTEAFF. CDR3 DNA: TGCGCCAGCAGCCAAGATCAGGGCAGCCCTCGGGGGACTGAAGCTTTCTTT.

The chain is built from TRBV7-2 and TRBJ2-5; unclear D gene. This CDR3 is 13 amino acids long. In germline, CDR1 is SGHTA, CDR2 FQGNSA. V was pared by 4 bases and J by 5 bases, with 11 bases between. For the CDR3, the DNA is TGTGCCAGCAGCTCTCTTAGGGTGGAGACCCAGTACTTC. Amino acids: CASSSLRVETQYF.

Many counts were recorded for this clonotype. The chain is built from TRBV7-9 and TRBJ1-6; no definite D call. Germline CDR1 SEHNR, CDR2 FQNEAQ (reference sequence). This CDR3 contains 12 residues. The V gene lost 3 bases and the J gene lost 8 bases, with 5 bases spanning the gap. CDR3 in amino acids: CASSLVDSPLHF. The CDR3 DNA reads TGTGCCAGCAGCTTGGTAGATTCACCCCTCCACTTT.

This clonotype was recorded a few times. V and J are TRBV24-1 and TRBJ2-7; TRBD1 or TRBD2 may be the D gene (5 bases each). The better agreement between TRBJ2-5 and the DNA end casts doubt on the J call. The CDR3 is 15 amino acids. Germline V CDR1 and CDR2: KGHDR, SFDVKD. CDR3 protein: CATSDVQVGGETQYF. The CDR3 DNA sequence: TGTGCCACCAGTGATGTACAGGTTGGGGGAGAGACCCAGTACTTC.

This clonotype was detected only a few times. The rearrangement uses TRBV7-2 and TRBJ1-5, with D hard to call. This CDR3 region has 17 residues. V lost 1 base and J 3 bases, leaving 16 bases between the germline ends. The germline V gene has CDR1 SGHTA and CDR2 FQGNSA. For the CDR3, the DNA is TGTGCCAGCAGCTTAGAGGCTCGGGTTATACCCAATCAGCCCCAGCATTTT. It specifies CASSLEARVIPNQPQHF.

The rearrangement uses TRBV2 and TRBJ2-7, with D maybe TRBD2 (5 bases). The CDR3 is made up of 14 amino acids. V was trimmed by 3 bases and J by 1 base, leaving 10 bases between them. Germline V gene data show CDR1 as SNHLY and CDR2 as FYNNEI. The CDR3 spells CASSDDRGSYEQYF. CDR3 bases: TGTGCCAGCAGTGATGATCGGGGTTCCTACGAGCAGTACTTC.